A selection of T cell receptor beta chains follows, all from one sample in a study of T cell repertoires and HLA-DP antigens. Their recognized antigens are unknown. Sequencing was performed with immunoSEQ multiplex PCR; in TCRdb, only in-frame clones are kept and a portion is missing. The table includes around 110,000 clones, about 91% detected once. Material for sequencing was CD4+ T cells from PBMCs. These receptor sequences come from a young woman in good health and CMV-seronegative. The CDR3 runs from the conserved cysteine through the conserved F or W. Each record gives: V gene, clone size, J gene, D gene, CDR3 DNA, CDR3 protein. D genes are given only for firm matches. Some rows have no size entry. The others give once, few or many, or a class for an expanded clone.

V gene: TRBV5-1; clone size: -; J gene: TRBJ1-1; D gene: -; CDR3 DNA: TGCGCCAGCAGCTTGGCTTTAGCGGGGCAGCTGAACACTGAAGCTTTCTTT; CDR3 protein: CASSLALAGQLNTEAFF
V gene: TRBV29-1; clone size: once; J gene: TRBJ1-1; D gene: -; CDR3 DNA: TGCAGCGTTGCGACAGGGAACACTGAAGCTTTCTTT; CDR3 protein: CSVATGNTEAFF
V gene: TRBV11-1; clone size: -; J gene: TRBJ2-3; D gene: TRBD1; CDR3 DNA: TGTGCCAGCAGCTTGGTACAGGGGAGTTGGGATACGCAGTATTTT; CDR3 protein: CASSLVQGSWDTQYF
V gene: TRBV11-2; clone size: -; J gene: TRBJ1-1; D gene: -; CDR3 DNA: TGTGCCAGCAGCACCCAGGGTTGGGGTGAAGCTTTCTTT; CDR3 protein: CASSTQGWGEAFF
V gene: TRBV10-1; clone size: -; J gene: TRBJ2-5; D gene: TRBD2; CDR3 DNA: TGCGCCAGCTTACCAAAACACGGGGCTAGCGGGCCGTGCCAAGAGACCCAGTACTTC; CDR3 protein: CASLPKHGASGPCQETQYF
V gene: TRBV9; clone size: -; J gene: TRBJ2-5; D gene: TRBD2; CDR3 DNA: TGTGCCAGCAGCCTCGATAGCGGGATTCAGGAGACCCAGTACTTC; CDR3 protein: CASSLDSGIQETQYF
V gene: TRBV5-4; clone size: -; J gene: TRBJ2-5; D gene: TRBD2; CDR3 DNA: TGTGCCAGCAGCCCAGGACTAGCGGGCCAAGAGACCCAGTACTTC; CDR3 protein: CASSPGLAGQETQYF
V gene: TRBV18; clone size: -; J gene: TRBJ1-1; D gene: -; CDR3 DNA: TGTGCCAGCTCACCCCGGGGGGACACTGAAGCTTTCTTT; CDR3 protein: CASSPRGDTEAFF
V gene: TRBV7-8; clone size: -; J gene: TRBJ1-4; D gene: -; CDR3 DNA: TGTGCCAGCAGCGCGCAGGGAGGTCGGGGTGAAAAACTGTTTTTT; CDR3 protein: CASSAQGGRGEKLFF
V gene: TRBV6-1; clone size: -; J gene: TRBJ2-5; D gene: TRBD2; CDR3 DNA: TGTGCCAGCAGTGAAAAGCGGGGGGGCCGGGAGACCCAGTACTTC; CDR3 protein: CASSEKRGGRETQYF
V gene: TRBV10-3; clone size: -; J gene: TRBJ1-2; D gene: -; CDR3 DNA: TGTGCCATCAGTGACGGACTTCTGGCTGACTATGGCTACACCTTC; CDR3 protein: CAISDGLLADYGYTF
V gene: TRBV18; clone size: -; J gene: TRBJ1-1; D gene: -; CDR3 DNA: TGTGCCAGCTCACCACAGGGACACCTGAACACTGAAGCTTTCTTT; CDR3 protein: CASSPQGHLNTEAFF
V gene: TRBV29-1; clone size: once; J gene: TRBJ2-7; D gene: TRBD2; CDR3 DNA: TGCAGCGTTGAGACTAGCGGGAGCCCCCCGAGAAACGAGCAGTACTTC; CDR3 protein: CSVETSGSPPRNEQYF
V gene: TRBV2; clone size: once; J gene: TRBJ1-2; D gene: -; CDR3 DNA: TGTGCCAGCAGACTAGGAGGGGGTAACTATGGCTACACCTTC; CDR3 protein: CASRLGGGNYGYTF
V gene: TRBV6-6; clone size: -; J gene: TRBJ2-7; D gene: -; CDR3 DNA: TGTGCCAGCAGTTACTCAGGAGGCGAGGTCTACGAGCAGTACTTC; CDR3 protein: CASSYSGGEVYEQYF
V gene: TRBV19; clone size: -; J gene: TRBJ1-6; D gene: -; CDR3 DNA: TGTGCCAGTAGTGTTGACAGTTTCCTCCACTTT; CDR3 protein: CASSVDSFLHF
V gene: TRBV5-4; clone size: -; J gene: TRBJ2-7; D gene: TRBD2; CDR3 DNA: TGTGCCAGCAGCTTGGGAGGACTAGCGGTCTACGAGCAGTACTTC; CDR3 protein: CASSLGGLAVYEQYF
V gene: TRBV30; clone size: -; J gene: TRBJ1-4; D gene: TRBD1; CDR3 DNA: TGTGCCTGGAACAGAGAGGGGGCGACTAATGAAAAACTGTTTTTT; CDR3 protein: CAWNREGATNEKLFF
V gene: TRBV7-9; clone size: -; J gene: TRBJ1-1; D gene: -; CDR3 DNA: TGTGCCAGCAGGGTCTTTTTGAGTACTGAAGCTTTCTTT; CDR3 protein: CASRVFLSTEAFF
V gene: TRBV9; clone size: -; J gene: TRBJ1-2; D gene: -; CDR3 DNA: TGTGCCAGCAGCGCGTGGTTGTCGGACTATGGCTACACCTTC; CDR3 protein: CASSAWLSDYGYTF
V gene: TRBV15; clone size: -; J gene: TRBJ2-3; D gene: -; CDR3 DNA: TGTGCCACCAGCCTGGAATCCACAGATACGCAGTATTTT; CDR3 protein: CATSLESTDTQYF
V gene: TRBV5-4; clone size: -; J gene: TRBJ2-1; D gene: -; CDR3 DNA: TGTGCCAGCAGCTTGGCTAGCCCAAGTCGGGGTGAGCAGTTCTTC; CDR3 protein: CASSLASPSRGEQFF
V gene: TRBV2; clone size: -; J gene: TRBJ2-3; D gene: TRBD2; CDR3 DNA: TGTGCCAGCGAGCTAGCGGGTCTAAGCACAGATACGCAGTATTTT; CDR3 protein: CASELAGLSTDTQYF
V gene: TRBV5-5; clone size: -; J gene: TRBJ1-6; D gene: -; CDR3 DNA: TGTGCCAGCAGCTTGGAGGTTGATAATTCACCCCTCCACTTT; CDR3 protein: CASSLEVDNSPLHF
V gene: TRBV5-4; clone size: -; J gene: TRBJ2-5; D gene: TRBD1; CDR3 DNA: TGTGCCAGCAGCGGCCAAGGGGGCCAAGGGGAGACCCAGTACTTC; CDR3 protein: CASSGQGGQGETQYF
V gene: TRBV6-1; clone size: -; J gene: TRBJ1-5; D gene: -; CDR3 DNA: TGTGCCAGCACCGACAGGCAATATAGCAATCAGCCCCAGCATTTT; CDR3 protein: CASTDRQYSNQPQHF
V gene: TRBV27; clone size: -; J gene: TRBJ1-1; D gene: -; CDR3 DNA: TGTGCCAGCAATTACAGGGCTTCCAACACTGAAGCTTTCTTT; CDR3 protein: CASNYRASNTEAFF
V gene: TRBV5-5; clone size: -; J gene: TRBJ1-6; D gene: TRBD1; CDR3 DNA: TGTGCCAGCAGCCGGGGGCCCGGGACAGGGGCGTATACCGCCCACTTT; CDR3 protein: CASSRGPGTGAYTAHF
V gene: TRBV5-6; clone size: -; J gene: TRBJ1-3; D gene: -; CDR3 DNA: TGTGCCAGCAGCTTGGTCGGGCTGGGAGGAAACACCATATATTTT; CDR3 protein: CASSLVGLGGNTIYF
V gene: TRBV6-1; clone size: -; J gene: TRBJ1-3; D gene: TRBD1; CDR3 DNA: TGTGCCAGCATAGACAGGGGGATCGGAAACACCATATATTTT; CDR3 protein: CASIDRGIGNTIYF
V gene: TRBV19; clone size: few; J gene: TRBJ1-6; D gene: -; CDR3 DNA: TGTGCCAGTAGTATGCGGACTCCAAAAGATAATTCACCCCTCCACTTT; CDR3 protein: CASSMRTPKDNSPLHF